The 31 T cell receptor beta chains presented below share a single source sample, sequenced in a study of control samples from healthy donors and cancer patients. Only in-frame clones appear in the TCRdb table, and some are missing; sequencing was by immunoSEQ multiplex PCR. The sample consists of about 59,000 clones, about 92% of them appearing once. The sequenced sample was PBMCs. Receptors originate from a man in his forties or fifties with colorectal cancer.

The rearrangement links TRBV9 to TRBJ2-1; D might be TRBD1 or TRBD2, each matching 6 bases. The CDR3 is 12 amino acids. Per the germline V gene, CDR1 is SGDLS and CDR2 is YYNGEE. V was shortened by 1 base and J by 9 bases, with 8 bases between the two germline ends. The DNA of the CDR3 is TGTGCCAGCAGCGTAAGGGGGGCTGAGCAGTTCTTC. Amino acid sequence: CASSVRGAEQFF.

The chain carries TRBV9 and TRBJ2-3, with TRBD2 matching over 11 bases. Germline V CDR1 and CDR2: SGDLS, YYNGEE. The ends lost 5 bases at V and 0 bases at J; junction bases unmatched: 5. This CDR3 has 16 amino acids. DNA of the CDR3: TGTGCCAGCAGTCGGACTAGCGGGCCTAGCACAGATACGCAGTATTTT. Its translation is CASSRTSGPSTDTQYF. Full variable domain (missing parts from reference TRBV9 and TRBJ2-3): DSGVTQTPKHLITATGQRVTLRCSPRSGDLSVYWYQQSLDQGLQFLIQYYNGEERAKGNILERFSAQQFPDLHSELNLSSLELGDSALYFCASSRTSGPSTDTQYFGPGTRLTVL.

V gene TRBV2 combines with J gene TRBJ1-4; 9 positions match TRBD1. CDR3 length: 14 residues. Germline V gene data show CDR1 as SNHLY and CDR2 as FYNNEI. V lost 5 bases and J lost 10; bases outside the gene matches: 8. CDR3: CASSTTGGGVKLFF. The CDR3 region has the DNA TGTGCCAGCAGTACGACAGGGGGAGGTGTAAAACTGTTTTTT.

The CDR3 protein is CASRGQGVTEAFF. CDR3 bases: TGCGCCAGCAGAGGACAGGGGGTTACTGAAGCTTTCTTT. The chain couples TRBV5-1 to TRBJ1-1; TRBD1 matches at 10 bases. The CDR3 is made up of 13 amino acids. CDR1 is SGHRS and CDR2 is YFSETQ in the germline V gene. After removal of 5 bases from V and 5 bases from J, the junction contained 3 bases not matched to a gene.

This rearrangement joins TRBV6-5 to TRBJ1-2, with no clear D. Per the germline V gene, CDR1 is MNHEY and CDR2 is SVGAGI. The CDR3 contains 12 residues. The V end lost 6 bases, the J end lost 6 bases, and 11 bases lay between the germline ends. CDR3 region: CASSQGPNGYTF. Here the CDR3 DNA reads TGTGCCAGCAGCCAAGGGCCAAATGGCTACACCTTC.

This rearrangement joins TRBV14 to TRBJ2-5; maybe TRBD2 (5 bases). The V gene lost 3 bases and the J gene lost 6 bases, with 11 bases spanning the gap. This CDR3 region has 13 residues. Germline CDR1 and CDR2: SGHDN and FVKESK. The DNA for the CDR3 is TGTGCCAGCAGCCAGGGAGCCTTTAAGACCCAGTACTTC. Its translation is CASSQGAFKTQYF.

This chain joins TRBV5-1 and TRBJ1-1; 7 bases map to TRBD1. The V gene end was trimmed by 0 bases and the J gene end by 1 base; junction bases not matched to a gene: 3. Germline values: CDR1 SGHRS, CDR2 YFSETQ. The length of the CDR3 is 15 residues. The CDR3 loop reads CASSLVQGGNTEAFF. The CDR3 DNA is TGCGCCAGCAGCTTGGTTCAGGGGGGGAACACTGAAGCTTTCTTT.

The chain is built from TRBV6-1 and TRBJ2-1; 8 positions agree with TRBD1. V dropped 0 bases and J dropped 3; count of bases not matched to a gene: 13. The CDR3 covers 19 residues. Germline CDR1 and CDR2: MNHNS and SASEGT. This chain's CDR3 is CASSEAGYALDRGYNEQFF. DNA for the CDR3: TGTGCCAGCAGTGAAGCTGGTTATGCCCTCGACAGGGGCTACAATGAGCAGTTCTTC.

This rearrangement joins TRBV4-1 to TRBJ2-7, with D unresolved. The V gene's germline CDR1 is MGHRA and CDR2 YSYEKL. The V end was cut by 0 bases, the J end by 3 bases, with 18 bases between. The CDR3 contains 17 residues. The CDR3 nucleotides read TGCGCCAGCAGCCAAGAAGCACAAACCGACGGATTCTACGAGCAGTACTTC. Amino acids: CASSQEAQTDGFYEQYF.

A single count supports this clone. This chain connects TRBV5-1 to TRBJ1-4, with D hard to call. V shed 5 bases and J shed 5 bases, with 4 bases lying between them. The CDR3 covers 11 residues. Germline CDR1 is SGHRS and CDR2 is YFSETQ. CDR3 DNA: TGCGCCAGCAGACTGAATGAAAAACTGTTTTTT. It translates to CASRLNEKLFF.

V is TRBV7-9 and J is TRBJ1-1; tentatively, D is TRBD1 (5 bases). Per the germline V gene, CDR1 is SEHNR and CDR2 is FQNEAQ (reference sequence). The CDR3 is made up of 16 amino acids. V was shortened by 5 bases and J by 0 bases, with 16 bases between the two germline ends. Here the CDR3 reads CASSDRGTGLNTEAFF. The CDR3 coding sequence is TGTGCCAGCAGCGATCGCGGGACTGGCCTGAACACTGAAGCTTTCTTT.

The J gene is TRBJ1-1, the V gene TRBV19; tentatively, D is TRBD1 (5 bases). The V gene lost 1 base and the J gene lost 1 base, with 10 bases spanning the gap. CDR1 and CDR2 from the germline V gene are LNHDA and SQIVND (reference sequence). There are 15 residues in the CDR3. CDR3 nucleotides: TGTGCCAGTAGTATAGTAGGGGTGGGGAACACTGAAGCTTTCTTT. Its protein is CASSIVGVGNTEAFF.

This clone was observed once. This chain joins TRBV5-4 and TRBJ1-3, with TRBD1 matching over 10 bases. Trimming took 4 bases from V and 0 from J; bases not matched to a gene: 7. CDR1 and CDR2 from the germline V gene are SGHNT and YYREEE (reference sequence). There are 17 residues in the CDR3. The CDR3: CASSPGGQGHSGNTIYF. DNA of the CDR3: TGTGCCAGCAGCCCGGGGGGACAGGGGCACTCTGGAAACACCATATATTTT.

Of note for this clone: The same CDR3 is also encoded by other DNA sequences in this sample. This rearrangement joins TRBV7-9 to TRBJ1-6; D remains ambiguous. The length of the CDR3 is 16 residues. V lost 0 bases, J lost 0 bases, and 6 bases lay in between. Germline CDR1 and CDR2: SEHNR and FQNEAQ (reference sequence). This CDR3 is CASSLARSSYNSPLHF. Written as DNA, the CDR3 is TGTGCCAGCAGCTTAGCCAGGAGCTCCTATAATTCACCCCTCCACTTT.

The CDR3 loop reads CASSIGTGSNQPQHF. The CDR3 DNA is TGCGCCAGCAGCATCGGGACAGGGAGTAATCAGCCCCAGCATTTT. J is TRBJ1-5 and V is TRBV5-1; the match to TRBD1 covers 9 bases. V gave up 4 bases and J gave up 4 bases; unmatched junction bases: 6. The CDR3 runs to 15 residues. Germline V lookup: CDR1 SGHRS, CDR2 YFSETQ.

Concerning this clone: Within the sample, other DNA sequences also encode this same CDR3. The rearrangement joins TRBV10-3 to TRBJ1-5; the D is unclear. CDR1 ENHRY and CDR2 SYGVKD come from the germline V gene. This CDR3 is built from 12 residues. The V end lost 2 bases, the J end lost 4 bases, and 3 bases lay between the germline ends. CDR3 in amino acids: CAISETNQPQHF. In DNA, the CDR3 is TGTGCCATCAGTGAGACGAATCAGCCCCAGCATTTT.

V is TRBV13 and J is TRBJ2-7; 10 bases align to TRBD2. The germline V gene has CDR1 PRHDT and CDR2 FYEKMQ (reference sequence). V lost 4 bases and J lost 1; bases outside the gene matches: 1. CDR3 size: 14 residues. CDR3 sequence reads: CASSSGLASYEQYF. DNA of the CDR3: TGTGCCAGCAGCTCGGGACTAGCGTCCTACGAGCAGTACTTC.

The chain employs TRBV11-2 and TRBJ1-3, with D maybe TRBD1 (5 bases). CDR3 length equals 15 residues. Trimming shortened V by 5 bases and J by 0 bases, and 11 bases separated the two germline ends. Germline CDR1 reads SGHAT; CDR2 reads FQNNGV. CDR3 bases: TGTGCCAGCAGCCGGGACGGAGACTCTGGAAACACCATATATTTT. It translates to CASSRDGDSGNTIYF.

The V and J genes are TRBV27 and TRBJ1-2, with TRBD1 matching over 8 bases. With V trimmed by 5 bases and J by 7 bases, 12 bases remained unmatched. The CDR3 is made up of 15 amino acids. CDR1 and CDR2 from the germline V gene are MNHEY and SMNVEV (reference sequence). The CDR3 DNA is TGTGCCAGCAGTAAGGACAGGGCAAGTGGAGGTGGCTACACCTTC. It translates to CASSKDRASGGGYTF.

V gene TRBV6-1 combines with J gene TRBJ2-1, with a tentative D call TRBD2 (6 bases). The CDR3 consists of 16 residues. CDR1 and CDR2 (germline): MNHNS, SASEGT. V was cut by 2 bases and J by 0 bases, with 11 bases left in between. The CDR3 coding sequence is TGTGCCAGCAGTGAATCCGGGGGAAGCTCCTACAATGAGCAGTTCTTC. Its protein product is CASSESGGSSYNEQFF.

This chain connects TRBV2 to TRBJ1-6; tentative D call: TRBD1 (6 bases). V gave up 6 bases and J gave up 0 bases, with 12 bases separating them. The CDR3 consists of 16 residues. CDR1 and CDR2 (germline): SNHLY, FYNNEI. This chain's CDR3 is CASSSRGSSYNSPLHF. CDR3 nucleotides: TGTGCCAGCAGCTCGAGGGGGAGCTCCTATAATTCACCCCTCCACTTT.

The chain is built from TRBV6-5 and TRBJ2-3; 8 positions match TRBD2. This CDR3 is 13 amino acids long. Germline CDR1 and CDR2: MNHEY and SVGAGI. The ends lost 7 bases at V and 6 bases at J; junction bases unmatched: 6. For the CDR3, the DNA is TGTGCCAGCACATTCGGGGGGGGCGATACGCAGTATTTT. Protein product: CASTFGGGDTQYF.

V and J are TRBV7-9 and TRBJ2-7, with D perhaps matching TRBD1 (6 bases). The germline V and J ends were trimmed by 4 bases and 2 bases, with 12 bases remaining between them. Looked up from germline, CDR1 is SEHNR and CDR2 is FQNEAQ (reference sequence). The CDR3 contains 14 residues. The chain's CDR3 is CASSSQGGPYEQYF. Written as DNA, the CDR3 is TGTGCCAGCAGCTCACAGGGCGGGCCCTACGAGCAGTACTTC.

The V gene is TRBV6-4, the J gene TRBJ1-6; the D is unclear. CDR1 MRHNA and CDR2 SNTAGT come from the germline V gene. The ends were cut back, 11 bases at V and 0 bases at J, with 17 bases in the middle. The CDR3 extends over 16 amino acids. CDR3: CASNPDGSSYNSPLHF. CDR3 nucleotides: TGTGCCTCAAACCCGGACGGAAGCTCCTATAATTCACCCCTCCACTTT.

V is TRBV3-1 (or the pseudogene TRBV3-2) and J is TRBJ2-7, with 7 bases matching TRBD1. CDR1 is LGHDT, CDR2 YNNKEL, per germline (reference sequence). This CDR3 region has 13 residues. After removal of 4 bases from V and 0 bases from J, the junction contained 0 bases not matched to a gene. In nucleotides, the CDR3 is TGTGCCAGCAGCCGGGACAGCTCCTACGAGCAGTACTTC. This translates into CASSRDSSYEQYF.

In nucleotides, the CDR3 is TGTGCCAGTAGTATGGGCCGGTTTTCTGAAAAACTGTTTTTT. Amino acids: CASSMGRFSEKLFF. This chain connects TRBV19 to TRBJ1-4, with unresolved D. This CDR3 region has 14 residues. Deletions cut 3 bases from V and 7 bases from J, with 12 bases between. CDR1 is LNHDA, CDR2 SQIVND, per germline (reference sequence).

V gene TRBV4-1 combines with J gene TRBJ2-5; D may be TRBD1 (5 bases). The CDR3 extends over 16 amino acids. Trimming removed 0 bases from V and 4 bases from J, with 15 bases in between. In germline, CDR1 is MGHRA, CDR2 YSYEKL. The CDR3 is CASSQDPFGAVETQYF. The CDR3 bases are TGCGCCAGCAGCCAAGACCCGTTTGGGGCGGTAGAGACCCAGTACTTC.

This chain connects TRBV4-2 to TRBJ2-1; TRBD1 matches 10 bases. The V segment lost 1 base and the J segment 1 base; nucleotides outside the gene matches: 1. This CDR3 is built from 16 residues. Per germline, CDR1 LGHNA and CDR2 YNFKEQ. The CDR3 DNA sequence: TGTGCCAGCAGCCAAGGGGGACAGGGGTCCTACAATGAGCAGTTCTTC. Translating it yields CASSQGGQGSYNEQFF.

The rearrangement joins TRBV3-1 (or the pseudogene TRBV3-2) to TRBJ1-6; D perhaps matches TRBD1 (5 bases). The CDR3 sequence is 15 residues long. V lost 4 bases, J lost 4 bases, and 11 bases lay in between. Germline lookup yields CDR1 LGHDT and CDR2 YNNKEL (reference sequence). The CDR3 loop reads CASSRTGGYNSPLHF. The DNA for the CDR3 is TGTGCCAGCAGCCGAACGGGGGGATATAATTCACCCCTCCACTTT.

This clone has only one observation. The gene calls are TRBV3-1 (or the pseudogene TRBV3-2) and TRBJ1-6; the match to TRBD1 covers 9 bases. The CDR3 totals 16 residues. J was trimmed by 8 bases and V by 2 bases; bases with no gene match: 7. Germline V CDR1 and CDR2: LGHDT, YNNKEL (reference sequence). The CDR3 sequence: CASSQTSTGGYSPLHF. The DNA of the CDR3 is TGTGCCAGCAGCCAAACCTCGACAGGGGGTTATTCACCCCTCCACTTT.

The chain couples TRBV5-5 to TRBJ1-1; D gene ambiguous. V was cut by 5 bases and J by 10 bases, with 15 bases left in between. The CDR3 length is 12 residues. Germline lookup yields CDR1 SGHKS and CDR2 YYEKEE (reference sequence). The CDR3 coding sequence is TGTGCCAGCAGTCTGGAAAGGGAAAGAGCTTTCTTT. Its translation: CASSLERERAFF.